This is a list of T cell receptor beta chains from one sample in a study of blood T cell repertoires in COVID-19. Measured with immunoSEQ multiplex PCR; TCRdb has only the in-frame clones, and not every one. Of more than 150,000 clones listed, over 80% were seen once; the top ten hold approximately 13%. The sample was PBMCs or T cells enriched from blood (not recorded which). All receptors come from a woman aged 60 to 75 who had recovered from COVID-19. Both conserved end residues are part of each CDR3. Each record gives: J gene, V gene, clone size, D gene, CDR3 protein, CDR3 DNA. A D gene is named only where the DNA matches it firmly. Rows give clone size only sometimes, using once, few, many, or a class for an expanded clone.

j_gene: TRBJ2-3
v_gene: TRBV5-1
abundance: NA
d_gene: NA
CDR3aa: CASSLGQISTDTQYF
CDR3nt: TGCGCCAGCAGCTTGGGACAGATTAGCACAGATACGCAGTATTTT

j_gene: TRBJ1-2
v_gene: TRBV9
abundance: NA
d_gene: NA
CDR3aa: CASSVVSGATYTF
CDR3nt: TGTGCCAGCAGCGTAGTATCAGGGGCGACCTACACCTTC

j_gene: TRBJ2-5
v_gene: TRBV10-3
abundance: NA
d_gene: TRBD1
CDR3aa: CAISVQGATTQETQYF
CDR3nt: TGTGCCATCAGTGTACAGGGGGCTACTACTCAAGAGACCCAGTACTTC

j_gene: TRBJ1-5
v_gene: TRBV2
abundance: few
d_gene: NA
CDR3aa: CASRAGNQPQHF
CDR3nt: TGTGCCAGCAGGGCGGGCAATCAGCCCCAGCATTTT

j_gene: TRBJ1-4
v_gene: TRBV2
abundance: NA
d_gene: TRBD1
CDR3aa: CASSRDSPREKLFF
CDR3nt: TGTGCCAGCAGCCGGGACAGCCCTCGAGAAAAACTGTTTTTT

j_gene: TRBJ1-5
v_gene: TRBV21-1
abundance: NA
d_gene: NA
CDR3aa: CASSTTGVRDSNQPQHF
CDR3nt: TGTGCCAGCAGCACGACCGGGGTAAGGGATAGCAATCAGCCCCAGCATTTT

j_gene: TRBJ2-7
v_gene: TRBV28
abundance: NA
d_gene: TRBD2
CDR3aa: CASSFTSGYYEQYF
CDR3nt: TGTGCCAGCAGTTTTACTAGCGGGTACTACGAGCAGTACTTC

j_gene: TRBJ1-1
v_gene: TRBV24-1
abundance: NA
d_gene: NA
CDR3aa: CATSDNGQFNGAFF
CDR3nt: TGTGCCACCAGTGATAATGGACAATTTAACGGAGCTTTCTTT

j_gene: TRBJ1-2
v_gene: TRBV15
abundance: NA
d_gene: TRBD1
CDR3aa: CATSEDRARSYTF
CDR3nt: TGTGCCACCAGCGAGGACAGGGCCCGCAGCTACACCTTC

j_gene: TRBJ2-7
v_gene: TRBV7-9
abundance: NA
d_gene: NA
CDR3aa: CASSPWAPGYEQYF
CDR3nt: TGTGCCAGCAGCCCGTGGGCCCCCGGCTACGAGCAGTACTTC

j_gene: TRBJ2-3
v_gene: TRBV27
abundance: NA
d_gene: TRBD1
CDR3aa: CASSLDRGMDTQYF
CDR3nt: TGTGCCAGCAGCCTCGACAGGGGGATGGATACGCAGTATTTT

j_gene: TRBJ2-2
v_gene: TRBV16
abundance: few
d_gene: TRBD2
CDR3aa: CASSSGGAKTGELFF
CDR3nt: TGTGCCAGCAGCTCCGGGGGGGCGAAGACCGGGGAGCTGTTTTTT

j_gene: TRBJ2-7
v_gene: TRBV2
abundance: NA
d_gene: TRBD1
CDR3aa: CASSPFGQGPYEQYF
CDR3nt: TGTGCCAGCAGCCCCTTCGGACAGGGACCCTACGAGCAGTACTTC

j_gene: TRBJ1-5
v_gene: TRBV7-8
abundance: NA
d_gene: TRBD1
CDR3aa: CASSLADRVANQPQHF
CDR3nt: TGTGCCAGCAGCTTAGCAGACAGGGTGGCCAATCAGCCCCAGCATTTT

j_gene: TRBJ2-2
v_gene: TRBV4-2
abundance: NA
d_gene: NA
CDR3aa: CASSQDVLGHINTGELFF
CDR3nt: TGTGCCAGCAGCCAAGATGTATTGGGACACATAAACACCGGGGAGCTGTTTTTT

j_gene: TRBJ2-3
v_gene: TRBV13
abundance: NA
d_gene: NA
CDR3aa: CASSLRAGGTDTQYF
CDR3nt: TGTGCCAGCAGCTTACGGGCAGGGGGCACAGATACGCAGTATTTT

j_gene: TRBJ2-3
v_gene: TRBV5-1
abundance: NA
d_gene: TRBD2
CDR3aa: CASSLTSGGTDTQYF
CDR3nt: TGCGCCAGCAGCTTGACTAGCGGGGGCACAGATACGCAGTATTTT

j_gene: TRBJ2-3
v_gene: TRBV6-1
abundance: few
d_gene: NA
CDR3aa: CASSERVRQGSADTQYF
CDR3nt: TGTGCCAGCAGTGAAAGGGTTCGCCAGGGATCCGCGGATACGCAGTATTTT

j_gene: TRBJ2-7
v_gene: TRBV7-9
abundance: few
d_gene: TRBD1
CDR3aa: CASSHLRQGRNEQYF
CDR3nt: TGTGCCAGCAGCCACCTCCGACAGGGAAGGAACGAGCAGTACTTC

j_gene: TRBJ1-2
v_gene: TRBV19
abundance: NA
d_gene: NA
CDR3aa: CATISTARGGYTF
CDR3nt: TGTGCCACCATATCAACGGCTCGAGGCGGCTACACCTTC

j_gene: TRBJ2-2
v_gene: TRBV2
abundance: NA
d_gene: NA
CDR3aa: CASRERQDPYTGELFF
CDR3nt: TGTGCCAGCAGGGAGAGACAGGACCCATACACCGGGGAGCTGTTTTTT

j_gene: TRBJ1-2
v_gene: TRBV30
abundance: NA
d_gene: TRBD1
CDR3aa: CAWSAGDSHYGYTF
CDR3nt: TGTGCCTGGAGTGCTGGGGACAGTCACTATGGCTACACCTTC

j_gene: TRBJ1-2
v_gene: TRBV10-3
abundance: NA
d_gene: TRBD1
CDR3aa: CAISSQGNYGYTF
CDR3nt: TGTGCCATCAGTTCACAGGGGAACTATGGCTACACCTTC

j_gene: TRBJ2-7
v_gene: TRBV6-5
abundance: once
d_gene: TRBD2
CDR3aa: CASRGLAGAREQYF
CDR3nt: TGTGCCAGCAGAGGACTAGCGGGAGCTCGGGAGCAGTACTTC